Presented here are 25 T cell receptor beta chains from one specimen sequenced in a study of OX40 agonist ivuxolimab in advanced cancers. Repertoires were generated with immunoSEQ multiplex PCR, while TCRdb's copy carries only in-frame clones and drops some. In the table there are about 40,000 clones, around four fifths of which are singletons. Sequences were derived from CD4+ or CD8+ T cells sorted from blood, sampled in a trial of the OX40 agonist ivuxolimab. The source of these receptors is an adult with an advanced solid tumor such as melanoma, head and neck, liver or kidney cancer.

The genes are TRBV5-1 and TRBJ2-5; D tentatively fits TRBD1 or TRBD2 (6 bases each). Germline-derived CDR1 and CDR2 are SGHRS and YFSETQ. V was clipped by 2 bases and J by 3 bases, with 14 bases between them. The CDR3 totals 15 residues. The CDR3 sequence: CASSFAGGFEETQYF. The CDR3 DNA is TGCGCCAGCAGCTTCGCCGGGGGCTTTGAAGAGACCCAGTACTTC.

The CDR3 protein is CASSLKPVSGSEDIQYF. CDR3 coding DNA: TGCGCCAGCAGCCTTAAACCCGTTAGCGGGAGTGAAGACATTCAGTACTTC. The V and J genes are TRBV4-1 and TRBJ2-4; 9 positions match TRBD2. Germline V gives CDR1 MGHRA, CDR2 YSYEKL. Germline trimming cut 4 bases from V and 8 bases from J; bases unmatched to any gene: 15. The length of the CDR3 is 17 residues.

In this sample, this clone turned up once. This chain joins TRBV5-5 and TRBJ2-2; D is undetermined. Germline CDR1 reads SGHKS; CDR2 reads YYEKEE (reference sequence). The CDR3 sequence is 16 residues long. Trimming stripped 3 bases from V and 0 bases from J, with 12 bases between. This CDR3 is CASSSRSSANTGELFF. CDR3 nucleotides: TGTGCCAGCAGCTCCCGGAGTTCCGCGAACACCGGGGAGCTGTTTTTT.

This chain uses TRBV6-5 with TRBJ1-3; D is uncertain. The CDR3 spans 14 residues. The V and J ends lost 6 bases and 3 bases respectively, with 12 bases between them. Germline CDR1 MNHEY, CDR2 SVGAGI. DNA for the CDR3: TGTGCCAGCAGACTATTGAACAGTGGAAACACCATATATTTT. Protein: CASRLLNSGNTIYF.

The V call is TRBV18, the J call TRBJ2-5, with D possibly being TRBD1 (5 bases). Germline-derived CDR1 and CDR2 are KGHSH and LQKENI. The length of the CDR3 is 14 residues. Trimming cost V 2 bases and J 5 bases, with 12 bases left between them. The CDR3 DNA follows: TGTGCCAGCTCACCAAGAGGAAAGGGGGAGACCCAGTACTTC. It yields the protein CASSPRGKGETQYF. Full variable domain (outside the CDR3, taken from reference TRBV18 and TRBJ2-5): NAGVMQNPRHLVRRRGQEARLRCSPMKGHSHVYWYRQLPEEGLKFMVYLQKENIIDESGMPKERFSAEFPKEGPSILRIQQVVRGDSAAYFCASSPRGKGETQYFGPGTRLLVL.

The chain couples TRBV7-3 to TRBJ1-2, with a possible D match to TRBD1 (5 bases). Trimming removed 4 bases from V and 9 bases from J, with 9 bases in between. CDR3 length: 11 amino acids. CDR1 SGHTA and CDR2 FQGTGA come from the germline V gene. The CDR3 here is CASSWGGSYTF. In nucleotides, the CDR3 is TGTGCCAGCAGCTGGGGGGGAAGCTACACCTTC.

The gene calls are TRBV6-5 and TRBJ1-6; a weak D match, TRBD1 (6 bases). Germline V CDR1 and CDR2: MNHEY, SVGAGI. Trimming shortened V by 6 bases and J by 7 bases, and 13 bases separated the two germline ends. The CDR3 runs 14 residues. For the CDR3, the DNA is TGTGCCAGCAGAGAAAACAGGGAAAATTCACCCCTCCACTTT. Translated: CASRENRENSPLHF.

V gene TRBV13 combines with J gene TRBJ2-1; D is unresolved. This CDR3 region has 14 residues. Germline loops: CDR1 PRHDT, CDR2 FYEKMQ (reference sequence). Trimming stripped 3 bases from V and 8 bases from J, with 14 bases between. The CDR3 region is CASSLAPTSDEQFF. The CDR3 nucleotides read TGTGCCAGCAGCTTGGCCCCGACTTCGGATGAGCAGTTCTTC.

The chain combines TRBV5-4 with TRBJ2-7; D is uncertain. Germline V gene data show CDR1 as SGHNT and CDR2 as YYREEE (reference sequence). The V end lost 4 bases, the J end lost 5 bases, and 13 bases lay between the germline ends. This CDR3 has 13 amino acids. CDR3 nucleotide sequence: TGTGCCAGCAGCAAATTTGGGGTTCACGAGCAGTACTTC. Translation gives CASSKFGVHEQYF. Full variable domain (rest looked up from reference TRBV5-4 and TRBJ2-7): ETGVTQSPTHLIKTRGQQVTLRCSSQSGHNTVSWYQQALGQGPQFIFQYYREEENGRGNFPPRFSGLQFPNYSSELNVNALELDDSALYLCASSKFGVHEQYFGPGTRLTVT.

The rearrangement uses TRBV19 and TRBJ2-2; 15 nucleotides agree with TRBD2. This CDR3 has 18 residues. Germline loops: CDR1 LNHDA, CDR2 SQIVND (reference sequence). V lost 4 bases and J lost 0; bases outside the gene matches: 3. CDR3 in amino acids: CASSKGLAGGANTGELFF. In nucleotides, the CDR3 is TGTGCCAGTAGTAAGGGACTAGCGGGAGGAGCGAACACCGGGGAGCTGTTTTTT.

J is TRBJ1-1 and V is TRBV10-1; D is unresolved. The ends were cut back, 6 bases at V and 10 bases at J, with 18 bases in the middle. The CDR3 has 13 amino acids. Germline V lookup: CDR1 WNHNN, CDR2 SYGVQD (reference sequence). The DNA of the CDR3 is TGCGCCAGCAGCGAGGTCCCTTGGGAGACAGCTTTCTTT. This sequence encodes CASSEVPWETAFF.

The genes are TRBV10-3 and TRBJ1-2, with TRBD1 matching 8 bases. The trim removed 4 bases at V and 8 bases at J, leaving 12 bases unmatched. The CDR3 consists of 15 residues. Germline assignment: CDR1 ENHRY and CDR2 SYGVKD. The CDR3 sequence is CAISAAAPGGRGYTF. CDR3 sequence (DNA): TGTGCCATCAGTGCAGCAGCGCCAGGGGGCAGGGGCTACACCTTC.

The rearrangement uses TRBV20-1 and TRBJ2-7; D remains ambiguous. This CDR3 is 11 amino acids long. Per the germline V gene, CDR1 is DFQATT and CDR2 is SNEGSKA (reference sequence). Trimming pared 4 bases from V and 5 bases from J, leaving 9 bases between. CDR3 protein: CSAKSLDEQYF. The CDR3 DNA is TGCAGTGCTAAATCTCTCGACGAGCAGTACTTC.

The chain recombines TRBV7-3 with TRBJ1-4, with D maybe TRBD1 (5 bases). There are 13 residues in the CDR3. Germline CDR1 and CDR2: SGHTA and FQGTGA. The V gene lost 3 bases and the J gene lost 8 bases, with 10 bases spanning the gap. The CDR3 loop reads CASSFGTNEKLFF. DNA of the CDR3: TGTGCCAGCAGCTTCGGGACGAACGAAAAACTGTTTTTT.

CDR3 coding DNA: TGTGCCAGCAGTTTCCCGCTAGCGGGAAGTGAGCAGTTCTTC. This sequence encodes CASSFPLAGSEQFF. V usage is TRBV6-5 and J usage is TRBJ2-1, with 9 bases matching TRBD2. Per germline, CDR1 MNHEY and CDR2 SVGAGI. Germline trimming cut 4 bases from V and 9 bases from J; bases unmatched to any gene: 7. The CDR3 consists of 14 residues.

The rearrangement joins TRBV10-2 to TRBJ2-2; 12 bases agree with TRBD2. The length of the CDR3 is 15 residues. Germline lookup yields CDR1 WSHSY and CDR2 SAAADI. V shed 5 bases and J 8 bases; nucleotides not matched to a gene: 6. DNA of the CDR3: TGCGCCAGCAGTTTGACTAGCGGGAGCGCTGGGGAGCTGTTTTTT. It translates to CASSLTSGSAGELFF.

Here the CDR3 reads CASSYSRVWDTEAFF. Here the CDR3 DNA reads TGTGCCAGCAGTTACTCCAGGGTCTGGGACACTGAAGCTTTCTTT. V usage is TRBV6-5 and J usage is TRBJ1-1; D is possibly TRBD1 (5 bases). Germline CDR1 and CDR2: MNHEY and SVGAGI. The CDR3 runs to 15 residues. V was pared by 0 bases and J by 3 bases, with 11 bases between.

The chain employs TRBV28 and TRBJ2-3; D uncertain. V was trimmed by 5 bases and J by 3 bases, leaving 9 bases between them. Germline lookup yields CDR1 MDHEN and CDR2 SYDVKM. The CDR3 is made up of 13 amino acids. The CDR3 DNA is TGTGCCAGCAGTCCCCCTACTACAGATACGCAGTATTTT. It is translated as CASSPPTTDTQYF.

This clone turned up a few times. The CDR3 spells CASSDWGQTGNQPQHF. CDR3 DNA: TGTGCCAGTAGTGACTGGGGGCAGACAGGGAACCAGCCCCAGCATTTT. The rearrangement links TRBV19 to TRBJ1-5; TRBD1 aligns across 7 bases. J lost 7 bases, V lost 5 bases, and 14 bases had no gene match. There are 16 residues in the CDR3. Germline CDR1 reads LNHDA; CDR2 reads SQIVND (reference sequence).

The chain carries TRBV10-3 and TRBJ2-5, with 9 bases matching TRBD1. Germline V lookup: CDR1 ENHRY, CDR2 SYGVKD. The CDR3 runs to 15 residues. V shed 4 bases, J shed 3 bases, and the junction held 6 bases outside the gene matches. This chain's CDR3 is CAISGGQGEEETQYF. Written as DNA, the CDR3 is TGTGCCATCAGTGGGGGACAGGGCGAGGAAGAGACCCAGTACTTC.

The V call is TRBV19, the J call TRBJ2-1; 10 bases map to TRBD2. The J segment lost 10 bases and the V segment lost 7 bases, leaving 16 bases of the junction unmatched. The CDR3 extends over 16 amino acids. CDR1 and CDR2 (germline): LNHDA, SQIVND (reference sequence). Here the CDR3 DNA reads TGTGCCAGTACCAAGGGGACTAGCGCCACCTCAGGAGAGCAGTTCTTC. Encoded protein: CASTKGTSATSGEQFF.

The V and J genes are TRBV19 and TRBJ1-2; D is possibly TRBD1 (5 bases). The CDR3 runs 12 residues. Germline CDR1 LNHDA, CDR2 SQIVND (reference sequence). V lost 7 bases to trimming and J lost 4 bases, with 10 bases between them. This chain's CDR3 is CASNQGAYGYTF. CDR3 nucleotides: TGTGCCAGTAACCAGGGTGCCTATGGCTACACCTTC.

Here the CDR3 DNA reads TGCAGTGTTGGATTTGGTTCACCCCTCCACTTT. Its translation is CSVGFGSPLHF. V usage is TRBV20-1 and J usage is TRBJ1-6, with D unresolved. V dropped 7 bases and J dropped 9 bases, with 10 bases sitting between them. This CDR3 comprises 11 residues. Germline loops: CDR1 DFQATT, CDR2 SNEGSKA (reference sequence).

The chain is built from TRBV28 and TRBJ2-7, with D maybe TRBD2 (5 bases). V was shortened by 6 bases and J by 9 bases, with 21 bases between the two germline ends. CDR1 is MDHEN, CDR2 SYDVKM, per germline. The CDR3 covers 14 residues. This CDR3 reads CASSPPGIPGGQYF. CDR3 nucleotide sequence: TGTGCCAGCAGCCCTCCGGGAATTCCCGGAGGGCAGTACTTC.

V gene TRBV4-1 combines with J gene TRBJ2-5; 9 bases are a match to TRBD2. The CDR3 is 16 amino acids. CDR1 is MGHRA, CDR2 YSYEKL, per germline. The V segment lost 0 bases and the J segment 11 bases; nucleotides outside the gene matches: 13. The CDR3 DNA follows: TGCGCCAGCAGCCAAGAAGGCTTTAGCGGGAGTGGTGAGCAGTACTTC. It encodes CASSQEGFSGSGEQYF.